The 5 T cell receptor beta chains below were found in one sample sequenced in a study of T cells in Graves' hyperthyroidism and ophthalmopathy (dated by TCRdb to the late 2010s). The method was multiplex PCR. The run used an Illumina HiSeq 2000. The TCR beta CDR3 regions were amplified from the RNA transcripts. The first round of RT-PCR for the TCR CDR3 was performed with the HTBI primer set and the Qiagen OneStep RT-PCR kit. TCRdb reprocessed the public reads (quality trimming at Q25 with fastp, clone calling with MiXCR) and kept in-frame beta chains. Entries that share a CDR3 protein sequence are merged under the most common genes and DNA. This sample lists 93,000 or so distinct CDR3 sequences; roughly 50% were detected once. The ten top clones hold approximately 24% of the sample. Sequenced: blood. These receptors were taken from a man aged 40-50 years with Graves' hyperthyroidism.

V usage is TRBV19 and J usage is TRBJ2-6; 9 nucleotides align to TRBD1. Germline V lookup: CDR1 LNHDA, CDR2 SQIVND (reference sequence). V was clipped by 8 bases and J by 0 bases; unmatched bases: 5. The CDR3 has 16 residues. Here the CDR3 DNA reads TGTGCCAGTGCGGGGACAGGGAGCTCTGGGGCCAACGTCCTGACTTTC. It codes for CASAGTGSSGANVLTF. Together with reference TRBV19 and TRBJ2-6, the CDR3 gives the full variable domain: DGGITQSPKYLFRKEGQNVTLSCEQNLNHDAMYWYRQDPGQGLRLIYYSQIVNDFQKGDIAEGYSVSREKKESFPLTVTSAQKNPTAFYLCASAGTGSSGANVLTFGAGSRLTVL.

At least ten counts were recorded for this clonotype. The chain recombines TRBV28 with TRBJ1-2; D not certain. The germline V and J ends were trimmed by 3 bases and 4 bases, with 12 bases remaining between them. The CDR3 totals 14 residues. Germline CDR1 and CDR2: MDHEN and SYDVKM. CDR3: CASSLRRTGYGYTF. The CDR3 DNA reads TGTGCCAGCAGTTTGCGCAGGACGGGCTATGGCTACACCTTC.

The V gene is TRBV7-3, the J gene TRBJ2-7, with TRBD2 matching 10 bases. The CDR3 runs 13 residues. V was pared by 5 bases and J by 6 bases, with 4 bases of the junction left unmatched. Germline-derived CDR1 and CDR2 are SGHTA and FQGTGA. The CDR3 region has the DNA TGTGCCAGCAGCGGTGGGACTAGCGCCGAGCAGTACTTC. It codes for CASSGGTSAEQYF.

The sample holds many counts of this clonotype. The chain carries TRBV7-2 and TRBJ2-7; TRBD2 agrees at 8 bases. From germline, CDR1 is SGHTA and CDR2 FQGNSA. The length of the CDR3 is 15 residues. The V segment lost 4 bases and the J segment 4 bases; nucleotides outside the gene matches: 9. Here the CDR3 reads CASSYRVGGGYEQYF. For the CDR3, the DNA is TGTGCCAGCAGCTACCGAGTCGGGGGGGGGTACGAGCAGTACTTC.

This rearrangement joins TRBV11-3 to TRBJ1-5; 8 nucleotides line up with TRBD1. CDR1 is SGHNT, CDR2 YENEEA, per germline. The CDR3 extends over 16 amino acids. Trimming removed 4 bases from V and 9 bases from J; junction bases left unmatched: 14. The CDR3 coding sequence is TGTGCCAGCAGCTGGACCGGGGACAGGTGGCAACCGCCCCAGCATTTT. It translates to CASSWTGDRWQPPQHF.